This T cell receptor (beta chain) was sequenced during a study of Ad26.COV2.S vaccination and SARS-CoV-2 variants. Whole-study context: Enrolled in COV1001, the donor was in the Ad26.COV2.S trial arm, which received the vaccine. Once, or twice with 56 days between doses, Ad26.COV2.S was given intramuscularly.

Turning to this clone: Antigen unknown.

This sample's treatment: some 20 received Ad26.COV2.S at low or high dose, single or two shots; several received placebo; per-sample allocation not given. Sampling occurred on day 63 after the first vaccine or placebo injection. The vaccine antigen was prefusion-stabilized Wuhan SARS-CoV-2 spike. The data were produced by immunoSEQ multiplex PCR, yet TCRdb's version contains in-frame clones alone and is incomplete. The sample lists hundreds of thousands of clones, about nine tenths occurring once. General study results and limits: TCR breadth and depth analyses may have underestimated total T cell responses.

This CDR3 is built from 13 residues. Trimming cost V 6 bases and J 2 bases, with 10 bases left between them. Germline V gene lookup returns CDR1 MNHNY and CDR2 SVGAGI (reference sequence). V and J are TRBV6-6 and TRBJ1-1; D gene uncertain. The receptor comes from a person aged 18-60 years who received the Ad26.COV2.S COVID-19 vaccine or a placebo. The specimen was peripheral blood, collected in a trial of Ad26.COV2.S vaccine versus placebo. The CDR3 region is CASRPTLNTEAFF. As DNA, the CDR3 is TGTGCCAGCAGACCAACACTAAACACTGAAGCTTTCTTT.